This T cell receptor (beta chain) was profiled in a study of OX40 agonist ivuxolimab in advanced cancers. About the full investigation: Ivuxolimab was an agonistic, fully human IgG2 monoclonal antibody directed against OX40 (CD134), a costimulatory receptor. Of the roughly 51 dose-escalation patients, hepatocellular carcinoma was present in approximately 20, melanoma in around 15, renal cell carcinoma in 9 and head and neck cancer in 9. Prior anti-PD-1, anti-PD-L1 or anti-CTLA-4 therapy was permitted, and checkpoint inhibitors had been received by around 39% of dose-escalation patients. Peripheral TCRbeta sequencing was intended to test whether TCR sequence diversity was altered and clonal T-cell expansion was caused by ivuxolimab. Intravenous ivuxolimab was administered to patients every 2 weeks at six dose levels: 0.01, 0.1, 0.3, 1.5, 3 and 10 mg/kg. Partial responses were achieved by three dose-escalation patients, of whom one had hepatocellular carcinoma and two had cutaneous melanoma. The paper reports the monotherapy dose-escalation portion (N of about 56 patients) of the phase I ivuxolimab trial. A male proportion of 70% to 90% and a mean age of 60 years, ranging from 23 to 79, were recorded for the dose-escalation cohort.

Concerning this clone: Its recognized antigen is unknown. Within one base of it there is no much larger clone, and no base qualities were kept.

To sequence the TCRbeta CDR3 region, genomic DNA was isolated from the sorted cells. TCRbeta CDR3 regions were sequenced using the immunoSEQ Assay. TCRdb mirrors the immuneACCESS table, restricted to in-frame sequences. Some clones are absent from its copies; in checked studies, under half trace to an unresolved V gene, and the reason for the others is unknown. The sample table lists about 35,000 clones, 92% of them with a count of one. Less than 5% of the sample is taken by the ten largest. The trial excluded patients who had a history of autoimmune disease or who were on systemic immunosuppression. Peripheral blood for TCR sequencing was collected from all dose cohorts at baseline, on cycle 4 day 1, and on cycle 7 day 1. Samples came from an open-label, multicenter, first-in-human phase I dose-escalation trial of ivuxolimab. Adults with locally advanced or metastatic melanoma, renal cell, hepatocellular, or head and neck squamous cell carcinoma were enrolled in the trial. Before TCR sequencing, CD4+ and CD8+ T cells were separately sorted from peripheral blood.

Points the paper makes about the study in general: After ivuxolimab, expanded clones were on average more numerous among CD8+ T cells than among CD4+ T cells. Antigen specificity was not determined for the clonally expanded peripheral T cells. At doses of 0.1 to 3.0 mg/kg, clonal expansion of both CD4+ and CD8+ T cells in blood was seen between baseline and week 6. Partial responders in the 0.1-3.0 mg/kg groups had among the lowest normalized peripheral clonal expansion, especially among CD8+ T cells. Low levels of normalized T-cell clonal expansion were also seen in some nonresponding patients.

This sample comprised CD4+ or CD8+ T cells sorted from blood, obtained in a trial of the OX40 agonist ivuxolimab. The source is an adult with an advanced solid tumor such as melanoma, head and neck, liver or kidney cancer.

The CDR3 region has the sequence CSARYTDTQYF. The base sequence is TGCAGTGCTAGATACACAGATACGCAGTATTTT. The sequence joins TRBV20-1 to TRBJ2-3, with the D gene uncertain. Counted from cysteine to phenylalanine, this CDR3 has 11 amino acids. This entry keeps only the CDR3 DNA: 33 bases, framed from base 1. The CDR1 and CDR2 encoded by the germline V gene (reference sequence) are DFQATT and SNEGSKA. The V end loses 2 bases and the J end loses 2 bases, and a stretch of 2 bases separates them.